One sample yielded the 7 T cell receptor beta chains listed below, sequenced in a study of immune heterogeneity within non-small cell lung tumors. As template, the study used bulk tumor genomic DNA at approximately 640 ng per sample. Several biopsies were collected from each primary tumor during surgery. They were spaced as far apart as possible within the tumor mass. Undergoing curative surgery were patients whose non-small cell lung cancer was untreated and newly diagnosed. It was with 32 V and 13 J primers that multiplex PCR amplified TCR beta CDR3. TCRdb fed the multiplex PCR reads into MiXCR, producing one record per CDR3 protein. The table includes around 30,000 distinct CDR3 sequences, around 26% detected once. The material sequenced was lung tumor tissue. The origin of the receptors is a man in his forties with non-small cell lung cancer.

This clonotype was detected only a few times. The chain has TRBV4-1 and TRBJ1-1; no firm D call. Germline values: CDR1 MGHRA, CDR2 YSYEKL. The V end was cut by 4 bases, the J end by 3 bases, with 15 bases between. The CDR3 extends over 15 amino acids. The CDR3 sequence is CASSRVPGGDTEAFF. CDR3 sequence (DNA): TGCGCCAGCAGCCGGGTCCCTGGAGGAGACACTGAAGCTTTCTTT.

This clonotype was seen ten or more times. The chain employs TRBV6-1 and TRBJ1-6, with TRBD1 as a possible D gene (5 bases). The germline V gene has CDR1 MNHNS and CDR2 SASEGT. CDR3 length: 15 residues. V lost 6 bases to trimming and J lost 10 bases, with 19 bases between them. The CDR3 reads CASRHGGGDGSPLHF. The CDR3 DNA follows: TGTGCCAGCAGGCACGGGGGGGGGGATGGATCACCCCTCCACTTT.

The chain carries TRBV9 and TRBJ2-3, with 9 bases matching TRBD1. The germline V gene encodes CDR1 SGDLS and CDR2 YYNGEE. The CDR3 length is 16 residues. Trimming cost V 2 bases and J 1 base; bases outside gene matches: 5. This CDR3 is CASSVADRGGTDTQYF. The CDR3 DNA follows: TGTGCCAGCAGCGTCGCGGACAGGGGAGGCACAGATACGCAGTATTTT. The full variable domain, rest sourced from reference TRBV9 and TRBJ2-3, is DSGVTQTPKHLITATGQRVTLRCSPRSGDLSVYWYQQSLDQGLQFLIQYYNGEERAKGNILERFSAQQFPDLHSELNLSSLELGDSALYFCASSVADRGGTDTQYFGPGTRLTVL.

This clonotype came up once. This sequence may be a read error, since a much larger clone differs from it by one base. The chain carries TRBV2 and TRBJ1-5; D unresolved. The V and J ends lost 3 bases and 3 bases respectively, with 9 bases between them. The CDR3 is 14 amino acids. Germline V gives CDR1 SNHLY, CDR2 FYNNEI. CDR3 nucleotide sequence: TGTGCCAGCAGTGACCGGGGTTACAATCAGCCCCAGCATTTT. Translated, it gives CASSDRGYNQPQHF.

The rearrangement uses TRBV7-9 and TRBJ2-1; no clear D gene. This CDR3 comprises 11 residues. Per the germline V gene, CDR1 is SEHNR and CDR2 is FQNEAQ (reference sequence). V lost 8 bases and J lost 10, with 12 bases in between. CDR3 region: CASARTLEQFF. The CDR3 DNA sequence: TGTGCCAGCGCAAGGACCTTAGAGCAGTTCTTC.

This clonotype is medium-sized within its sample. The rearrangement joins TRBV28 to TRBJ2-7, with D perhaps TRBD2 (6 bases). CDR3 length: 14 residues. Trimming left V 6 bases short and J 0 bases short, with 12 bases between. Germline V gene data show CDR1 as MDHEN and CDR2 as SYDVKM. The CDR3 region is CASSIGGSSYEQYF. CDR3 DNA sequence: TGTGCCAGCAGCATTGGGGGGTCCTCCTACGAGCAGTACTTC.

As to this clonotype: Here the CDR3 omits its conserved ending phenylalanine or tryptophan, so a read error is the likely source. V usage is TRBV25-1 and J usage is TRBJ2-3; no firm D call. The germline CDR1 and CDR2 sequences are MGHDK and SYGVNS. Trimming pared 1 base from V and 8 bases from J, leaving 7 bases between. This CDR3 has 12 amino acids. The DNA of the CDR3 is TGTGCCAGCAGTGAATCTTGGGGTACGCAGTATTCT. Translating gives CASSESWGTQYS.